Presented here are 24 T cell receptor beta chains from one specimen sequenced in a study of blood T cells in healthy people across ages. Combining a sample-barcoded 5' primer with a J-beta primer mix, a second PCR ran for about 7 to 11 cycles. MiXCR, applied by TCRdb to the 5' RACE reads, yields one record per CDR3 protein. The table lists about 1.5 million distinct CDR3 sequences, around 39% of them singletons, with roughly 7.9% in the top ten. Source material: blood. The receptors stem from a woman under 30 in good health.

The V gene is TRBV12-3 or TRBV12-4, the J gene TRBJ1-2; the D gene is possibly TRBD1 (5 bases). V lost 1 base and J lost 4, with 13 bases in between. This CDR3 is built from 15 residues. The CDR3 DNA follows: TGTGCCAGCAGTTTAGATGGGGCGATTAGCTATGGCTACACCTTC. Translation gives CASSLDGAISYGYTF.

The chain has TRBV27 and TRBJ2-7; D is uncertain. Between the trimmed V and J ends, which lost 6 bases and 2 bases, there was a span of 20 bases. Germline CDR1 is MNHEY and CDR2 is SMNVEV (reference sequence). The CDR3 consists of 16 residues. The CDR3 coding sequence is TGTGCCAGCAGCCCGCATTCGGACGGCCGAGCCTACGAGCAGTACTTC. Its translation: CASSPHSDGRAYEQYF.

This chain joins TRBV7-9 and TRBJ2-1; D call uncertain. V lost 2 bases and J lost 2, with 10 bases in between. The CDR3 spans 15 residues. Germline V CDR1 and CDR2: SEHNR, FQNEAQ (reference sequence). CDR3 sequence reads: CASSLTDGAYNEQFF. The CDR3 DNA sequence: TGTGCCAGCAGCTTAACCGACGGAGCCTACAATGAGCAGTTCTTC.

In its sample, this clonotype was seen a few times. Its ends do not fully match the called genes, so a read error is possible. The rearrangement joins TRBV7-3 to TRBJ1-2; the D gene is possibly TRBD1 (6 bases). The CDR3 sequence is 14 residues long. Germline CDR1 reads SGHTA; CDR2 reads FQGTGA. CDR3 nucleotide sequence: TGTGCCGGCAGCTTAGGGGGGCAAGACTATGGCTACACCTTC. It codes for CAGSLGGQDYGYTF.

This clonotype was recorded many times. The chain recombines TRBV4-1 with TRBJ2-6; 9 positions agree with TRBD1. V lost 4 bases to trimming and J lost 4 bases; unmatched junction nucleotides: 5. The germline V gene has CDR1 MGHRA and CDR2 YSYEKL. This CDR3 contains 16 residues. The chain's CDR3 is CASSLGQGSGANVLTF. For the CDR3, the DNA is TGCGCCAGCAGCCTGGGACAGGGTTCCGGGGCCAACGTCCTGACTTTC.

On this clonotype: Given a much more abundant clone one base away, this may be a read error. The CDR3 DNA follows: TGCAGCGTTGGGCAGGGTTACAATGAGCAGTACTTC. Its translation is CSVGQGYNEQYF. The chain employs TRBV29-1 and TRBJ2-1; weak D call: TRBD1 (5 bases). The DNA end lines up better with TRBJ2-7; the J call may be wrong. Germline V gene lookup returns CDR1 SQVTM and CDR2 ANQGSEA. This CDR3 spans 12 amino acids.

This clonotype appeared a single time. The chain has TRBV4-1 and TRBJ2-7, with D uncertain. This CDR3 has 14 amino acids. Germline CDR1 is MGHRA and CDR2 is YSYEKL. The ends were cut back, 1 base at V and 7 bases at J, with 14 bases in the middle. Written as DNA, the CDR3 is TGCGCCAGCAGCCAAGGAAGGGTATTGAATGAGCAGTACTTC. This codes for CASSQGRVLNEQYF.

With respect to this clonotype: This CDR3 fails to terminate in the conserved phenylalanine or tryptophan, so it likely reflects a read error. The gene calls are TRBV4-2 and TRBJ2-4, with D possibly matching TRBD1 (6 bases). The V gene's germline CDR1 is LGHNA and CDR2 YNFKEQ. The CDR3 runs 14 residues. Trimming removed 4 bases from V and 1 base from J, with 8 bases in between. Written as DNA, the CDR3 is TGTGCCAGCAGCCTGCAGGGGGCCAAAAACATTCAGTACTTA. It specifies CASSLQGAKNIQYL.

The gene calls are TRBV7-2 and TRBJ1-5; possible D gene TRBD1, 6 bases. The CDR3 covers 12 residues. The germline gives CDR1 SGHTA, CDR2 FQGNSA. The V end was cut by 5 bases, the J end by 10 bases, with 12 bases between. The CDR3 protein is CASSPQQGPQHF. The CDR3 DNA reads as TGTGCCAGCAGCCCACAACAGGGCCCCCAGCATTTT.

The chain couples TRBV7-9 to TRBJ2-1; D gene unclear. Trimming cost V 5 bases and J 9 bases, with 14 bases left between them. The CDR3 extends over 13 amino acids. Germline V CDR1 and CDR2: SEHNR, FQNEAQ (reference sequence). CDR3 DNA: TGTGCCAGCAGCCAAGACTCCGCAAGTGAGCAGTTCTTC. Translation: CASSQDSASEQFF.

V and J are TRBV20-1 and TRBJ2-5; TRBD2 matches at 7 bases. The germline gives CDR1 DFQATT, CDR2 SNEGSKA (reference sequence). The CDR3 is 15 residues long. V lost 4 bases and J lost 2; bases outside the gene matches: 10. This CDR3 is CSAKIPSGRQETQYF. The CDR3 DNA reads as TGCAGTGCTAAGATCCCTAGCGGCCGACAAGAGACCCAGTACTTC.

CDR3 in amino acids: CASTRRQGVLMPSYGYTF. DNA for the CDR3: TGTGCCAGCACCAGGAGGCAGGGGGTGCTAATGCCCAGTTATGGCTACACCTTC. V usage is TRBV6-1 and J usage is TRBJ1-2; TRBD1 aligns across 7 bases. Trimming at V came to 7 bases and at J to 5 bases, leaving 22 bases not matched to a gene. The CDR3 is made up of 18 amino acids. Germline values: CDR1 MNHNS, CDR2 SASEGT.

Note on this clonotype: At one end the junction does not follow the germline gene, possibly because of a read error. This chain links TRBV27 with TRBJ2-1; TRBD2 is a possible D gene (6 bases). The germline V gene encodes CDR1 MNHEY and CDR2 SMNVEV (reference sequence). The CDR3 totals 14 residues. CDR3 nucleotides: TGTGCCAGCGGCCCGGGGAGGTCCTACAATGAACAGTTCTTC. Protein sequence: CASGPGRSYNEQFF.

V usage is TRBV27 and J usage is TRBJ2-1; TRBD2 matches at 9 bases. Matching the DNA end better, TRBJ2-7 makes the J call doubtful. Germline loops: CDR1 MNHEY, CDR2 SMNVEV (reference sequence). CDR3 length: 15 residues. CDR3 sequence reads: CASTSGASSYNEQYF. Written as DNA, the CDR3 is TGTGCCAGCACTAGCGGGGCCAGCTCCTACAATGAGCAGTACTTC.

The chain recombines TRBV2 with TRBJ1-1, with TRBD1 matching 11 bases. This CDR3 has 15 amino acids. The germline gives CDR1 SNHLY, CDR2 FYNNEI. V shed 8 bases, J shed 2 bases, and the junction held 7 bases outside the gene matches. CDR3 nucleotide sequence: TGTGCCAGCTTGATGGACAGGGGGCCTAACACTGAAGCTTTCTTT. This gives the protein CASLMDRGPNTEAFF. Supplemented by reference TRBV2 and TRBJ1-1, the full variable domain reads EPEVTQTPSHQVTQMGQEVILRCVPISNHLYFYWYRQILGQKVEFLVSFYNNEISEKSEIFDDQFSVERPDGSNFTLKIRSTKLEDSAMYFCASLMDRGPNTEAFFGQGTRLTVV.

The V gene is TRBV2, the J gene TRBJ1-6, with D tentatively TRBD1 (6 bases). The CDR3 runs to 14 residues. Trimming took 7 bases from V and 9 from J, leaving 16 bases between them. Per germline, CDR1 SNHLY and CDR2 FYNNEI. The CDR3 DNA is TGTGCCAGCAACTTACAACAGGGAGGTTCACCCCTCCACTTT. This encodes CASNLQQGGSPLHF.

A word on this clonotype: One base away lies a much larger clone, so this may be a sequencing read error. This sequence joins TRBV5-1 and TRBJ2-1, with D possibly being TRBD2 (5 bases). The CDR3 length is 16 residues. V lost 1 base to trimming and J lost 0 bases, with 11 bases between them. Germline CDR1 is SGHRS and CDR2 is YFSETQ. Here the CDR3 DNA reads TGCGCCAGCAGCTTGATTGGGAGCCTCTCCTACAATGAGCAGTTCTTC. This encodes CASSLIGSLSYNEQFF.

The rearrangement joins TRBV7-9 to TRBJ1-2, with D tentatively TRBD1 (5 bases). This CDR3 contains 16 residues. Germline CDR1 reads SEHNR; CDR2 reads FQNEAQ (reference sequence). Trimming stripped 6 bases from V and 0 bases from J, with 17 bases between. The CDR3, as DNA: TGTGCCAGCAGGCCGAATGCAGGGAAGACTAACTATGGCTACACCTTC. This sequence encodes CASRPNAGKTNYGYTF. Drawing the rest from reference TRBV7-9 and TRBJ1-2, the complete variable domain is DTGVSQNPRHKITKRGQNVTFRCDPISEHNRLYWYRQTLGQGPEFLTYFQNEAQLEKSRLLSDRFSAERPKGSFSTLEIQRTEQGDSAMYLCASRPNAGKTNYGYTFGSGTRLTVV.

A few counts support this clonotype. One end of the junction fails to match germline, which may point to a read error. The chain joins TRBV25-1 to TRBJ1-4; D is possibly TRBD1 (6 bases). The germline V gene has CDR1 MGHDK and CDR2 SYGVNS. The CDR3 is made up of 15 amino acids. Here the CDR3 DNA reads TGTGCCAGCAGTGAAAACGACAGGCAAAATGGAAAACTGTTTTTT. Translated: CASSENDRQNGKLFF.

The CDR3 spells CASSKGNSNTEAFF. The CDR3 DNA is TGTGCCAGCAGTAAGGGCAACTCGAACACTGAAGCTTTCTTT. V and J are TRBV7-9 and TRBJ1-1; D is uncertain. The CDR3 has 14 amino acids. The V end lost 6 bases, the J end lost 1 base, and 12 bases lay between the germline ends. Germline V gene data show CDR1 as SEHNR and CDR2 as FQNEAQ (reference sequence).

The table lists this clonotype with a count of one. The chain combines TRBV29-1 with TRBJ2-6, with 8 nucleotides matching TRBD1. This CDR3 is built from 16 residues. V lost 7 bases and J lost 0; bases outside the gene matches: 8. The germline V gene encodes CDR1 SQVTM and CDR2 ANQGSEA. The CDR3 protein is CSGGDRSDSGANVLTF. The CDR3 region has the DNA TGCAGCGGCGGGGACAGGAGTGACTCTGGGGCCAACGTCCTGACTTTC.

The chain links TRBV16 to TRBJ1-2; possibly TRBD1 for D (6 bases). V shed 0 bases and J shed 8 bases, with 22 bases lying between them. CDR1 is KGHSY, CDR2 FQNENV, per germline. This CDR3 spans 17 amino acids. CDR3 loop: CASSQSTLFEGEDGYTF. CDR3 DNA sequence: TGTGCCAGCAGCCAATCGACATTATTTGAGGGGGAGGACGGCTACACCTTC.

This clonotype was counted between two and nine times. This chain links TRBV4-1 with TRBJ2-7; 7 bases fit TRBD2. Trimming cost V 4 bases and J 2 bases; bases outside gene matches: 8. The germline CDR1 and CDR2 sequences are MGHRA and YSYEKL. The length of the CDR3 is 15 residues. CDR3 residues: CASSLRGTIPYEQYF. CDR3 coding DNA: TGCGCCAGCAGCCTCCGCGGGACTATACCCTACGAGCAGTACTTC.

This clonotype was found a few times. V and J are TRBV12-3 or TRBV12-4 and TRBJ1-5; D is uncertain. CDR3 length: 14 amino acids. V was cut by 2 bases and J by 4 bases, with 9 bases left in between. The chain's CDR3 is CASSLMGGNQPQHF. The DNA of the CDR3 is TGTGCCAGCAGTTTAATGGGTGGAAATCAGCCCCAGCATTTT.